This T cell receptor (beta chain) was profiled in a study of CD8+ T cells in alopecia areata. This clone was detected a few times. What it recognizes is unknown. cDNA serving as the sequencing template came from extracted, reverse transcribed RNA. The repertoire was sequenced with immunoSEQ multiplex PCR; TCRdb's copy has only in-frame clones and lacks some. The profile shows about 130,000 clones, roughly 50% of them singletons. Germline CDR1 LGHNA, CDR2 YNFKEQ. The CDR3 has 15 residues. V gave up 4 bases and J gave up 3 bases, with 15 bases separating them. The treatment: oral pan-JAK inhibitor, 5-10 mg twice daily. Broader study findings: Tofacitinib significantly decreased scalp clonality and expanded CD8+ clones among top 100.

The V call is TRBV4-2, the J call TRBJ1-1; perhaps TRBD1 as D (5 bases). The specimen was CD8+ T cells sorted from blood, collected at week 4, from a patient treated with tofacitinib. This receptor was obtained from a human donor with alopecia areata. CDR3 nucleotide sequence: TGTGCCAGCAGCCGTCTTGCGGGGGGGGACACTGAAGCTTTCTTT. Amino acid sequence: CASSRLAGGDTEAFF.